The rows below give T cell receptor beta chains drawn from one sample of a study of blood T cell repertoires in COVID-19. Clones were read by immunoSEQ multiplex PCR, and TCRdb kept only the in-frame ones, dropping some. The table shows about 84,000 clones, with roughly 96% occurring only once. Sequenced material: peripheral blood. Receptors originate from a human donor with active COVID-19. The donor label of this sample is uncertain. Each CDR3 is given with its conserved first and last residue. D genes are given only for firm matches. Size is omitted from some rows. Given values are once, few, many or a class for expanded clones.

j_gene,abundance,d_gene,v_gene,CDR3nt,CDR3aa
TRBJ2-7,NA,NA,TRBV2,TGTGCCAGCAGTGACCTCTCCTACGAGCAGTACTTC,CASSDLSYEQYF
TRBJ2-2,NA,NA,TRBV14,TGTGCCAGCAGCCAAGCGGGAGGGGAGCTGTTTTTT,CASSQAGGELFF
TRBJ2-7,NA,TRBD1,TRBV19,TGTGCCAGTAGTATCGCCGGGACAGGGAGTAACGAGCAGTACTTC,CASSIAGTGSNEQYF
TRBJ1-2,NA,NA,TRBV7-9,TGTGCCAGCAGCTTATATCAAGCCAGCTACACCTTC,CASSLYQASYTF
TRBJ2-7,NA,NA,TRBV18,TGTGCCAGCTCCCCCAGGGCCTACGAGCAGTACTTC,CASSPRAYEQYF
TRBJ2-7,once,TRBD2,TRBV18,TGTGCCAGCCCACGGGGGGGGGCTACCTACGAGCAGTACTTC,CASPRGGATYEQYF
TRBJ2-2,NA,TRBD2,TRBV5-1,TGCGCCAGCAGCCCCAGCGGGGCTATTGACACCGGGGAGCTGTTTTTT,CASSPSGAIDTGELFF
TRBJ2-2,NA,TRBD2,TRBV11-3,TGTGCCGCCGGGACTAGCGAGACCGGGGAGCTGTTTTTT,CAAGTSETGELFF
TRBJ2-5,NA,TRBD1,TRBV5-6,TGTGCCAGCAGCTTGGTGGGATACAGGGGACAAGAGACCCAGTACTTC,CASSLVGYRGQETQYF
TRBJ1-1,once,TRBD1,TRBV28,TGTGCCAGCAGGGGACAGGGGGCGCGTTTGAACACTGAAGCTTTCTTT,CASRGQGARLNTEAFF
TRBJ1-2,NA,NA,TRBV28,TGTGCCACCCATAGGTCAGGGGCCAACTATGGCTACACCTTC,CATHRSGANYGYTF
TRBJ1-5,NA,NA,TRBV10-2,TGCGCCAGCAGTGGGGGCCTACAGCCCCAGCATTTT,CASSGGLQPQHF
TRBJ1-1,NA,NA,TRBV6-5,TGTGCCAGCGGACGGGGTCGGAACACTGAAGCTTTCTTT,CASGRGRNTEAFF
TRBJ2-7,NA,TRBD1,TRBV6-2/TRBV6-3,TGTGCCAGCAGTCGACAGGGGGGCGTCAGGGCCTACGAGCAGTACTTC,CASSRQGGVRAYEQYF
TRBJ2-2,NA,TRBD2,TRBV9,TGTGCCAGCAGCGTAGCAGCGGGAGCCATCGGGGAGCTGTTTTTT,CASSVAAGAIGELFF
TRBJ2-5,NA,NA,TRBV2,TGTGCCAGCCTTCGGCAAGAGACCCAGTACTTC,CASLRQETQYF
TRBJ1-2,NA,NA,TRBV11-3,TGTGCCAGCAGCTCTGGGGCGGATGGCTACACCTTC,CASSSGADGYTF
TRBJ2-5,NA,NA,TRBV6-1,TGTGCCAGCAGTGAAGTTCTTGTCCTAGAGGCCCAGTACTTC,CASSEVLVLEAQYF
TRBJ2-7,once,NA,TRBV3-1/TRBV3-2,TGTGCCAGCAGCCAAGGGGGGCGCGCCTCGGGAGAGCAGTACTTC,CASSQGGRASGEQYF
TRBJ2-7,NA,TRBD1,TRBV12-3/TRBV12-4,TGTGCCAGCAGTCGGGACAGGGCCTACGAGCAGTACTTC,CASSRDRAYEQYF
TRBJ2-3,NA,TRBD1,TRBV28,TGTGCCAGCAGTTTACTCACTACGGGACAGGGAATTCGAGATACGCAGTATTTT,CASSLLTTGQGIRDTQYF
TRBJ1-4,NA,NA,TRBV11-2,TGTGCCACCAAAAGGACAGCAACGGGTGAAAAACTGTTTTTT,CATKRTATGEKLFF
TRBJ1-1,NA,TRBD1,TRBV5-1,TGCGCCAGCAGCCCAGCCCCCGGACAGGTAACCGAAGCTTTCTTT,CASSPAPGQVTEAFF
TRBJ1-5,once,NA,TRBV11-3,TGTGCCAGCAGCTCGGGTTGGGATCAGCCCCAGCATTTT,CASSSGWDQPQHF
TRBJ1-1,NA,TRBD1,TRBV7-8,TGTGCCAGCAGCTTAGGGGGACAGGCAGTTAAAGCTTTCTTT,CASSLGGQAVKAFF
TRBJ1-3,NA,NA,TRBV2,TGTGCCAGCAGTGGCGGCAGGGGCTCTGGAAACACCATATATTTT,CASSGGRGSGNTIYF
TRBJ1-2,NA,NA,TRBV11-3,TGTGCCAGCAGCTTAGATGGCAGCGGTAACTATGGCTACACCTTC,CASSLDGSGNYGYTF
TRBJ2-2,NA,TRBD2,TRBV7-6,TGTGCCAGCAGCTCAGCGGGACGGGGAGGTTGGGAGCTGTTTTTT,CASSSAGRGGWELFF
TRBJ2-3,NA,NA,TRBV28,TGTGCCAGCAGTGCCGGGACTAGCACAGATACGCAGTATTTT,CASSAGTSTDTQYF
TRBJ1-2,once,NA,TRBV3-1/TRBV3-2,TGTGCCAGCAGCCAATCCGGACAGTTTGCTAACTATGGCTACACCTTC,CASSQSGQFANYGYTF
TRBJ1-2,NA,NA,TRBV5-1,TGCGCCAGCAGCTTGGCTGACAGCTGGGGGCCCGGCTACACCTTC,CASSLADSWGPGYTF
TRBJ2-3,NA,TRBD1,TRBV5-4,TGTGCCAGCAGCCTCGGACAGGGTAATACAGATACGCAGTATTTT,CASSLGQGNTDTQYF